The present T cell receptor (beta chain) was sequenced within a study of CD8 T cells in ankylosing spondylitis. Only a few counts were recorded for this clonotype. The antigen remains unidentified. The CDR3 sequence is 15 residues long. With 4 bases removed from V and 9 bases from J, the gap between germline ends came to 19 bases. Each TCR beta library was made by quantitative 5'-RACE that incorporated molecular barcodes. TCRdb fed the 5' RACE reads into MiXCR, producing one record per CDR3 protein. The sample has just over 350,000 distinct CDR3 sequences; 20% are singletons. Study-level points and caveats: Clones linked to disease were reported to show significant enrichment in matched ankylosing spondylitis synovial fluid. Made up of eight highly homologous variants, a TCR beta motif appeared characteristic of ankylosing spondylitis blood. Earlier authors reported some of these motif variants in reactive arthritis synovial fluid and blood.

Sample: blood, either unsorted or a sorted T cell fraction (not recorded which). The rearrangement links TRBV12-3 or TRBV12-4 to TRBJ2-1; weak D call: TRBD2 (5 bases). This TCR came from a male donor with ankylosing spondylitis or in good health (not recorded which). The CDR3 sequence is CASSSLEGLHSEQFF. In DNA form, the CDR3 reads TGTGCCAGCAGTTCCCTTGAGGGTTTACACAGTGAGCAGTTCTTC.